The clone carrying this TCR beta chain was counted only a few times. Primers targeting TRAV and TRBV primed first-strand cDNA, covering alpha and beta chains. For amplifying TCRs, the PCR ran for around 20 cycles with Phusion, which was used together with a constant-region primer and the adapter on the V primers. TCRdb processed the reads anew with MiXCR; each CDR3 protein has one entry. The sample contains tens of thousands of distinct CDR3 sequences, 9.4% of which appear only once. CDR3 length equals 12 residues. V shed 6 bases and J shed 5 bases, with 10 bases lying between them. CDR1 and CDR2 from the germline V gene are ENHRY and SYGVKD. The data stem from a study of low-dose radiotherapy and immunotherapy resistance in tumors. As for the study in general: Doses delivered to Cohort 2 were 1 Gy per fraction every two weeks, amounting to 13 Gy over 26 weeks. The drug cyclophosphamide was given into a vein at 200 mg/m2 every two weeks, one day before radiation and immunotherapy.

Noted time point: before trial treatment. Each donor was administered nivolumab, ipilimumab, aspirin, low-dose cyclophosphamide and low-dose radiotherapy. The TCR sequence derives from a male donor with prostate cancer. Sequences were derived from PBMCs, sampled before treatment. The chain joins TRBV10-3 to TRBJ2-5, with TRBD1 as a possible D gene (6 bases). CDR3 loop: CAIREQGETQYF. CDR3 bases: TGTGCCATCAGAGAACAGGGCGAGACCCAGTACTTC.